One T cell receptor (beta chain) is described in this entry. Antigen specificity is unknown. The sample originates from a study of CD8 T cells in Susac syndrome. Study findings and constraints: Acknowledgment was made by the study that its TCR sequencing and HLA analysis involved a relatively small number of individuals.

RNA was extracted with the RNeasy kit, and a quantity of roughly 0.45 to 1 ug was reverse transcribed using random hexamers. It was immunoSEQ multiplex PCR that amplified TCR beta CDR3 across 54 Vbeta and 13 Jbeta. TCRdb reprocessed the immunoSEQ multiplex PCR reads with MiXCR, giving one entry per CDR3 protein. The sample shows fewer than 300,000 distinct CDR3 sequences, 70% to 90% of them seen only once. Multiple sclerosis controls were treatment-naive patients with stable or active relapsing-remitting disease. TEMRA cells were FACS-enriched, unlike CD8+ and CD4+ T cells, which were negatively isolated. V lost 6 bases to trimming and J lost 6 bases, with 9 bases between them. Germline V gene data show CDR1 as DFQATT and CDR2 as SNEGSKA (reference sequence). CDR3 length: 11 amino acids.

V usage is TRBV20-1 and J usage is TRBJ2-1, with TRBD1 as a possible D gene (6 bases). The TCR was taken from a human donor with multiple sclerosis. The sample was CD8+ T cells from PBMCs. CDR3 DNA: TGCAGTGCCGGACAGCGCAATGAGCAGTTCTTC. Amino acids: CSAGQRNEQFF.